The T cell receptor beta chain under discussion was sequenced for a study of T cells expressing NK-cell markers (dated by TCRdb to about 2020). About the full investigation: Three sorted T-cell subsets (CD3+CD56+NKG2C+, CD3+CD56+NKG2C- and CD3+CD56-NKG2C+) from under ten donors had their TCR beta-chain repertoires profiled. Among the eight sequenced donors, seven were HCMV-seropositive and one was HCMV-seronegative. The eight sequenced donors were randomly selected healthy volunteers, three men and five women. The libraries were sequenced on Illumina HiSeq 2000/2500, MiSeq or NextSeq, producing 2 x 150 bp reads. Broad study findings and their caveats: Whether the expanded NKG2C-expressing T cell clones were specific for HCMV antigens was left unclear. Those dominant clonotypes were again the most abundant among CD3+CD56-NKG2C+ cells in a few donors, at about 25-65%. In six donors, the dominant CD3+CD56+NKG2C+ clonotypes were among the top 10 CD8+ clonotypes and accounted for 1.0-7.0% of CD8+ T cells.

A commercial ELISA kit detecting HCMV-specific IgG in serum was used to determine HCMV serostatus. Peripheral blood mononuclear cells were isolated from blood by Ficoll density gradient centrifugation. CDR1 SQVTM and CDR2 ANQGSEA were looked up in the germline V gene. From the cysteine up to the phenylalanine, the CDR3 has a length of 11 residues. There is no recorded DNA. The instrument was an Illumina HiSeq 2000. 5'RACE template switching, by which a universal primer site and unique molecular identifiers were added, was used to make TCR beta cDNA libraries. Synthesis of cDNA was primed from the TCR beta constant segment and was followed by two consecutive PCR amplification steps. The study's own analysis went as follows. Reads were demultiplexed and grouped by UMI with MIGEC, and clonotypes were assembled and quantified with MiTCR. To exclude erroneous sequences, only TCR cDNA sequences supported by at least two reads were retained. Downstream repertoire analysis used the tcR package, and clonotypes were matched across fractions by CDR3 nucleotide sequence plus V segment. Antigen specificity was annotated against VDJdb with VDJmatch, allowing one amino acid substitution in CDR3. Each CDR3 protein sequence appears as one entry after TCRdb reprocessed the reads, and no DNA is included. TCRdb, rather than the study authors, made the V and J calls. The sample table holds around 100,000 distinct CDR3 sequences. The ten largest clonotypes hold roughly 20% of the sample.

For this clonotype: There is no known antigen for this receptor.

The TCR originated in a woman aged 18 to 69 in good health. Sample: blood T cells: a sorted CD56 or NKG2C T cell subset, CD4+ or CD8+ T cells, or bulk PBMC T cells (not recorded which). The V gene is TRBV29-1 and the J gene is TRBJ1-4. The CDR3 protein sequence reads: CSAVTGEKLFF.